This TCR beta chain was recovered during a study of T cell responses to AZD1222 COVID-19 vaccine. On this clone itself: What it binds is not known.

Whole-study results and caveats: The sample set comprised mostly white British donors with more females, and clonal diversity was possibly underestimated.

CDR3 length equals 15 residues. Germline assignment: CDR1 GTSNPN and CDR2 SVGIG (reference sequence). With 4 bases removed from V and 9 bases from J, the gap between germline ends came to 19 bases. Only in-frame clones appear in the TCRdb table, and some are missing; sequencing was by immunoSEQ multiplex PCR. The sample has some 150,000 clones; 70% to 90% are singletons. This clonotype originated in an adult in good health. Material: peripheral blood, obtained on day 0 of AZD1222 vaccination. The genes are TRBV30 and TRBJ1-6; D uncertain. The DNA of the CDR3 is TGTGCCTGGAAGGTCGAAGGTGTGACTTCTTCACCCCTCCACTTT. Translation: CAWKVEGVTSSPLHF.